In its sample, the clone carrying this TCR delta chain was seen a few times. TCRdb re-processed the RT-PCR reads using CATT. The sample has 13,000 to 15,000 delta-chain clones, roughly 30% seen once. These data are taken from a study of gamma-delta T cells after stem cell transplantation. This receptor was obtained from a human donor. It is not recorded whose cells these are; they may come from a transplant donor. The material sequenced was gamma-delta T cells.

The chain's CDR3 is CAFNPLNAGTPRLIF. In DNA form, the CDR3 reads TGTGCCTTTAACCCCCTTAATGCGGGGACCCCTCGGCTCATCTTT. This chain uses TRDV3 with TRDJ1, with D tentatively TRDD3 (5 bases). Germline CDR1 TVYSNPD, CDR2 GDNSRS (reference sequence). The CDR3 totals 15 residues. Trimming left V 1 base short and J 11 bases short, with 26 bases between. Combining the CDR3 with reference TRDV3 and TRDJ1 gives the whole variable domain CDKVTQSSPDQTVASGSEVVLLCTYDTVYSNPDLFWYRIRPDYSFQFVFYGDNSRSEGADFTQGRFSVKHILTQKAFHLVISPVRTEDSATYYCAFNPLNAGTPRLIFGKGTRVTVEP.